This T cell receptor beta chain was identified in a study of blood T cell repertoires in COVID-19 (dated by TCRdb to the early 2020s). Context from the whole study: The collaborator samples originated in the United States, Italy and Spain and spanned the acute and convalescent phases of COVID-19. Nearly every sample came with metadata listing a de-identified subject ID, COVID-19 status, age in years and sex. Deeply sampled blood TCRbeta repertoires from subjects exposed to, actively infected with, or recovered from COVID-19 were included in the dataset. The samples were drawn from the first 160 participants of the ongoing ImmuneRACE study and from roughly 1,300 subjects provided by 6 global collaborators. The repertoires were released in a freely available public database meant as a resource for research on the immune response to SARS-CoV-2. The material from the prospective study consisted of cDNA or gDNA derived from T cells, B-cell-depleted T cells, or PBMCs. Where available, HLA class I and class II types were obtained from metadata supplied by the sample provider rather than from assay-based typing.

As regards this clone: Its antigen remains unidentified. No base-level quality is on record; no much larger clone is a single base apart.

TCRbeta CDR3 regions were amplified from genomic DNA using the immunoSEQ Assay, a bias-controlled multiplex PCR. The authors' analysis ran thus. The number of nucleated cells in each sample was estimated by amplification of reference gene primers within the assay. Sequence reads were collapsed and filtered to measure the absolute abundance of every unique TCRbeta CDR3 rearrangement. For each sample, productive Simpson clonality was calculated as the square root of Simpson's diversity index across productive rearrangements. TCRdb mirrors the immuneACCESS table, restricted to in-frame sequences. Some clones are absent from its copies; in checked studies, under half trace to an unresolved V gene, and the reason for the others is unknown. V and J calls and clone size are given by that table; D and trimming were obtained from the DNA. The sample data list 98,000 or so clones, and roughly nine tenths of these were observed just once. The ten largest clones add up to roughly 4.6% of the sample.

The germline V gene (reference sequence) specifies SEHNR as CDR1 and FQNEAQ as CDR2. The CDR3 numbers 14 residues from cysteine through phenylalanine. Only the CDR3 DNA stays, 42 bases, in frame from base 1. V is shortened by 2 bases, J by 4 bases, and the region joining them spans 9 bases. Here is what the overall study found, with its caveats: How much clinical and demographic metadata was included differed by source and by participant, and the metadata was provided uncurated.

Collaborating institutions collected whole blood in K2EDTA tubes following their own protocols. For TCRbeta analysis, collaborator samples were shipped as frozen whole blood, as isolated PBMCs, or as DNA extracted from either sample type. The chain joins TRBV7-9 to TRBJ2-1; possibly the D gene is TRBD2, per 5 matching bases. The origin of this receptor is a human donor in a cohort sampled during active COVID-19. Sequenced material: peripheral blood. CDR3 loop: CASSLIWTYNEQFF. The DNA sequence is TGTGCCAGCAGCTTAATCTGGACTTACAATGAGCAGTTCTTC. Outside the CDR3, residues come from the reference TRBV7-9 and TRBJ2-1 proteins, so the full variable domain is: DTGVSQNPRHKITKRGQNVTFRCDPISEHNRLYWYRQTLGQGPEFLTYFQNEAQLEKSRLLSDRFSAERPKGSFSTLEIQRTEQGDSAMYLCASSLIWTYNEQFFGPGTRLTVL.